This entry lists 11 T cell receptor beta chains sequenced from one sample in a study of blood T cell repertoires in COVID-19. Sequencing was performed with immunoSEQ multiplex PCR; in TCRdb, only in-frame clones are kept and a portion is missing. The profile shows about 240,000 clones, 75% to 90% of them singletons. Sequencing input: PBMCs or T cells enriched from blood (not recorded which). These receptors were collected from a woman in her thirties who had recovered from COVID-19.

The chain has TRBV9 and TRBJ2-2; 14 positions agree with TRBD2. This CDR3 is 18 amino acids long. J gave up 4 bases and V 4 bases, and 9 bases lay outside the gene matches. Germline lookup yields CDR1 SGDLS and CDR2 YYNGEE. The CDR3 region has the DNA TGTGCCAGCAGCCTGTTCGGACTAGCGGGAGGATCCACCGGGGAGCTGTTTTTT. Residues: CASSLFGLAGGSTGELFF.

The chain couples TRBV19 to TRBJ2-1, with TRBD1 matching over 8 bases. Germline V gene sequence: CDR1 LNHDA, CDR2 SQIVND (reference sequence). V shed 3 bases and J 6 bases; nucleotides not matched to a gene: 10. The CDR3 is 16 residues long. CDR3 bases: TGTGCCAGTAGTATGGGTCTTCGCACAGGGGGCAATGAGCAGTTCTTC. Protein: CASSMGLRTGGNEQFF.

The V call is TRBV9, the J call TRBJ2-5; 8 bases line up with TRBD1. CDR1 is SGDLS and CDR2 is YYNGEE in the germline V gene. After removal of 3 bases from V and 5 bases from J, the junction contained 3 bases not matched to a gene. The length of the CDR3 is 13 residues. CDR3 bases: TGTGCCAGCAGCGACAGGGGGAAGGAGACCCAGTACTTC. Translating gives CASSDRGKETQYF.

The genes are TRBV4-3 and TRBJ1-3, with D possibly matching TRBD1 (5 bases). Looked up from germline, CDR1 is LGHNA and CDR2 is YSLEER. CDR3 size: 15 residues. The germline V and J ends were trimmed by 0 bases and 1 base, with 7 bases remaining between them. Written as DNA, the CDR3 is TGCGCCAGCAGCCAAGAGACAGCTTCTGGAAACACCATATATTTT. This sequence encodes CASSQETASGNTIYF.

The chain recombines TRBV13 with TRBJ1-1, with D maybe TRBD1 (5 bases). Germline V gene sequence: CDR1 PRHDT, CDR2 FYEKMQ (reference sequence). The CDR3 runs 15 residues. Trimming left V 5 bases short and J 0 bases short, with 13 bases between. CDR3 sequence: CASSPRQTMNTEAFF. The CDR3 region has the DNA TGTGCCAGCAGCCCTAGACAGACAATGAACACTGAAGCTTTCTTT.

The chain employs TRBV5-1 and TRBJ2-7; no clear D. The CDR3 covers 14 residues. Trimming stripped 0 bases from V and 1 base from J, with 8 bases between. The germline V gene encodes CDR1 SGHRS and CDR2 YFSETQ. The CDR3 region has the DNA TGCGCCAGCAGCTTGGAGCGCGGATCCTACGAGCAGTACTTC. It is translated as CASSLERGSYEQYF.

The count of this clone is one. This chain uses TRBV7-6 with TRBJ1-1; 7 bases agree with TRBD1. With V trimmed by 5 bases and J by 1 base, 7 bases remained unmatched. CDR1 SGHVS and CDR2 FNYEAQ come from the germline V gene. This CDR3 spans 15 amino acids. CDR3 loop: CASSASTGPNTEAFF. As DNA, the CDR3 is TGTGCCAGCAGCGCCTCGACAGGGCCGAACACTGAAGCTTTCTTT.

V gene TRBV28 combines with J gene TRBJ2-1, with D possibly TRBD2 on 5 matching bases. The CDR3 has 12 residues. V lost 5 bases and J lost 6, with 8 bases in between. Germline CDR1 is MDHEN and CDR2 is SYDVKM. The chain's CDR3 is CASSGLFNEQFF. Here the CDR3 DNA reads TGTGCCAGCAGTGGACTTTTCAATGAGCAGTTCTTC.

The gene calls are TRBV27 and TRBJ1-1; D is uncertain. CDR1 MNHEY and CDR2 SMNVEV come from the germline V gene (reference sequence). V was clipped by 4 bases and J by 1 base, with 10 bases between them. The CDR3 runs 14 residues. CDR3 coding DNA: TGTGCCAGCAGTTCGGGTTTCTGGAACACTGAAGCTTTCTTT. This codes for CASSSGFWNTEAFF.

This rearrangement joins TRBV11-2 to TRBJ2-1; 8 bases are shared with TRBD1. Trimming at V came to 5 bases and at J to 4 bases, leaving 4 bases not matched to a gene. CDR3 length: 14 residues. Germline V gene data show CDR1 as SGHAT and CDR2 as FQNNGV. The CDR3 loop reads CASSLGQEYNEQFF. In nucleotides, the CDR3 is TGTGCCAGCAGCCTGGGACAGGAGTACAATGAGCAGTTCTTC.

The V and J genes are TRBV28 and TRBJ1-1, with D uncertain. The length of the CDR3 is 13 residues. Germline assignment: CDR1 MDHEN and CDR2 SYDVKM. The V gene lost 5 bases and the J gene lost 7 bases, with 14 bases spanning the gap. The DNA of the CDR3 is TGTGCCAGCAGTCCGCCAGCGGAAAATGAAGCTTTCTTT. Residues: CASSPPAENEAFF.